This T cell receptor (beta chain) came from a study of vaccination and CD4 T cells after COVID-19. TCRdb passed the PCR reads through MiXCR, listing each CDR3 protein once. The sample includes some 29,000 distinct CDR3 sequences, 51% seen only once; the top ten take around 5.5%. Time point of the sample: late sampling 161 to 241 days after vaccination in three convalescent patients. This clonotype appeared a few times. Its antigen is unknown. Whole-study results and caveats: Looking at convalescent patients, a median roughly 90% of reactive clones were present only post-vaccination.

The V gene lost 5 bases and the J gene lost 10 bases, with 15 bases spanning the gap. Germline CDR1 SGHVS, CDR2 FQNEAQ. This CDR3 is built from 13 residues. This chain connects TRBV7-8 to TRBJ2-1; D is unresolved. The sequence was obtained from a human donor who had recovered from COVID-19. Sequencing used CD4+ T cells from blood, obtained about 7 months after SARS-CoV-2 vaccination. In DNA form, the CDR3 reads TGTGCCAGCAGCGTAGGCGCCCTGGCCGAGCAGTTCTTC. Amino acid sequence: CASSVGALAEQFF. Complete variable domain (other parts from reference TRBV7-8 and TRBJ2-1): GAGVSQSPRYKVAKRGQDVALRCDPISGHVSLFWYQQALGQGPEFLTYFQNEAQLDKSGLPSDRFFAERPEGSVSTLKIQRTQQEDSAVYLCASSVGALAEQFFGPGTRLTVL.